The 10 T cell receptor beta chains below all came from one sample that was sequenced in a study of shared clonotypes between healthy human individuals. Here immunoSEQ multiplex PCR was the method, and the copy in TCRdb shows in-frame clones only, minus some. This table has around 650,000 clones, 95% to 97% appearing once. CD8 cells classed as naive were CD45RO-negative and positively selected for CCR7, excluding terminally differentiated effector memory CD45RA+ cells. Source material: naive CD8+ T cells sorted from blood. All receptors come from a woman in her 30s in good health.

The chain employs TRBV28 and TRBJ2-7; 9 bases line up with TRBD1. The CDR3 runs 16 residues. CDR1 and CDR2 (germline): MDHEN, SYDVKM. V lost 6 bases to trimming and J lost 2 bases; unmatched junction nucleotides: 11. The CDR3, as DNA: TGTGCCAGCAGAAACCCCTACAGGGGGCGTACCTACGAGCAGTACTTC. Amino acid sequence: CASRNPYRGRTYEQYF.

V and J are TRBV13 and TRBJ2-7; 10 nucleotides align to TRBD1. Germline V gene data show CDR1 as PRHDT and CDR2 as FYEKMQ (reference sequence). J gave up 6 bases and V 2 bases, and 10 bases lay outside the gene matches. The CDR3 length is 16 residues. For the CDR3, the DNA is TGTGCCAGCAGCTTAACCGGGACAGGGGTCCCTCGCGAGCAGTACTTC. Amino acid sequence: CASSLTGTGVPREQYF. Full variable domain (remainder filled in from reference TRBV13 and TRBJ2-7): AAGVIQSPRHLIKEKRETATLKCYPIPRHDTVYWYQQGPGQDPQFLISFYEKMQSDKGSIPDRFSAQQFSDYHSELNMSSLELGDSALYFCASSLTGTGVPREQYFGPGTRLTVT.

The chain recombines TRBV6-5 with TRBJ2-7; maybe TRBD1 (6 bases). This CDR3 comprises 15 residues. CDR1 MNHEY and CDR2 SVGAGI come from the germline V gene. The V and J ends lost 1 base and 3 bases respectively, with 13 bases between them. The CDR3 region is CASSYYTGKGYEQYF. CDR3 bases: TGTGCCAGCAGTTACTACACAGGGAAGGGCTACGAGCAGTACTTC.

V and J are TRBV27 and TRBJ2-7; D remains unclear. This CDR3 contains 14 residues. Germline CDR1 MNHEY, CDR2 SMNVEV (reference sequence). V was pared by 1 base and J by 1 base, with 8 bases between. The CDR3 bases are TGTGCCAGCAGTTTATTTCCTTTATCCTACGAGCAGTACTTC. It encodes CASSLFPLSYEQYF.

This clone has just a few counts. The chain links TRBV5-1 to TRBJ1-1; D remains ambiguous. Germline values: CDR1 SGHRS, CDR2 YFSETQ. V lost 2 bases and J 7 bases, leaving 12 bases between the germline ends. The CDR3 is 13 amino acids. As DNA, the CDR3 is TGCGCCAGCAGCTTCCGGGCTGGGAATGAAGCTTTCTTT. This translates into CASSFRAGNEAFF.

Concerning this clone: Other nucleotide sequences from this sample produce the same CDR3. The rearrangement joins TRBV7-9 to TRBJ2-7; D remains unclear. The germline gives CDR1 SEHNR, CDR2 FQNEAQ (reference sequence). The CDR3 consists of 14 residues. V dropped 2 bases and J dropped 1 base, with 9 bases sitting between them. The CDR3 DNA follows: TGTGCCAGCAGCTTATCGGGCAGTTCCTACGAGCAGTACTTC. It translates to CASSLSGSSYEQYF.

Written as DNA, the CDR3 is TGCGCCAGCGCGGGGACAGGGGAAGCTTTCTTT. The encoded protein is CASAGTGEAFF. This chain links TRBV10-1 with TRBJ1-1; TRBD1 matches at 9 bases. There are 11 residues in the CDR3. V trimming: 8 bases; J trimming: 8 bases; junction bases outside the gene matches: 3. Germline V gives CDR1 WNHNN, CDR2 SYGVQD (reference sequence).

The J gene is TRBJ2-1, the V gene TRBV9; possibly TRBD2 for D (6 bases). CDR1 SGDLS and CDR2 YYNGEE come from the germline V gene. The V gene lost 0 bases and the J gene lost 5 bases, with 9 bases spanning the gap. CDR3 size: 14 residues. This CDR3 reads CASSVGGVNNEQFF. The CDR3 bases are TGTGCCAGCAGCGTAGGGGGGGTTAACAATGAGCAGTTCTTC.

This sequence joins TRBV11-2 and TRBJ1-1; D gene ambiguous. Germline CDR1 is SGHAT and CDR2 is FQNNGV. Deletions cut 1 base from V and 1 base from J, with 7 bases between. This CDR3 spans 14 amino acids. The CDR3 sequence: CASSLVPENTEAFF. CDR3 DNA sequence: TGTGCCAGCAGCTTAGTCCCAGAGAACACTGAAGCTTTCTTT.

The gene calls are TRBV6-1 and TRBJ2-2; D not certain. This CDR3 contains 17 residues. With 2 bases removed from V and 3 bases from J, the gap between germline ends came to 16 bases. From germline, CDR1 is MNHNS and CDR2 SASEGT. The CDR3 region has the DNA TGTGCCAGCAGTGAATTGGGTGTAGGCATCTACACCGGGGAGCTGTTTTTT. This encodes CASSELGVGIYTGELFF.